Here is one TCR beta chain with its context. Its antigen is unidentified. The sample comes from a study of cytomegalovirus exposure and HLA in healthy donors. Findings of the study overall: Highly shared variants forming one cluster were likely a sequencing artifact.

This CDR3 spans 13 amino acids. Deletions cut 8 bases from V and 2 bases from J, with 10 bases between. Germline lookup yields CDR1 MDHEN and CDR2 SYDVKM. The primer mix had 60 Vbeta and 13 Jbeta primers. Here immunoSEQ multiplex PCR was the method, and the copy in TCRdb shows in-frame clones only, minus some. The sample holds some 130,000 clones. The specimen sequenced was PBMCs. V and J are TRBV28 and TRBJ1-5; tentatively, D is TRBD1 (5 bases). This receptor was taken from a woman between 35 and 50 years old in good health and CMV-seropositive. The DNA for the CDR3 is TGTGCCAGCGGAAGGGGTGGCAATCAGCCCCAGCATTTT. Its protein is CASGRGGNQPQHF.